This entry lists 24 T cell receptor beta chains sequenced from one sample in a study of OX40 agonist ivuxolimab in advanced cancers. The repertoire was sequenced with immunoSEQ multiplex PCR; TCRdb's copy has only in-frame clones and lacks some. The sample includes roughly 70,000 clones, roughly nine tenths of them seen just once. The specimen was CD4+ or CD8+ T cells sorted from blood, collected in a trial of the OX40 agonist ivuxolimab. All receptors come from an adult with an advanced solid tumor such as melanoma, head and neck, liver or kidney cancer.

This rearrangement joins TRBV7-3 to TRBJ2-6; no clear D. Trimming took off 5 bases at V and 0 bases at J, with 14 bases between the two ends. Germline CDR1 reads SGHTA; CDR2 reads FQGTGA. The CDR3 consists of 17 residues. CDR3 DNA sequence: TGTGCCAGCAGCCTCGCAGACACCAACTCTGGGGCCAACGTCCTGACTTTC. Translated, it gives CASSLADTNSGANVLTF. The entire variable domain, with the rest obtained from reference TRBV7-3 and TRBJ2-6, is as follows: GAGVSQTPSNKVTEKGKYVELRCDPISGHTALYWYRQSLGQGPEFLIYFQGTGAADDSGLPNDRFFAVRPEGSVSTLKIQRTERGDSAVYLCASSLADTNSGANVLTFGAGSRLTVL.

The chain joins TRBV2 to TRBJ2-1, with 8 bases identical to TRBD2. Germline trimming cut 3 bases from V and 8 bases from J; bases unmatched to any gene: 9. Germline V lookup: CDR1 SNHLY, CDR2 FYNNEI. CDR3 length equals 15 residues. In DNA form, the CDR3 reads TGTGCCAGCAGTGAGTACGGGAGGGCCCTCGATGAGCAGTTCTTC. Its translation: CASSEYGRALDEQFF.

This clone was recorded once. The chain combines TRBV27 with TRBJ2-7; TRBD2 agrees at 9 bases. Trimming cost V 5 bases and J 3 bases; bases outside gene matches: 11. The CDR3 is 16 amino acids. Germline-derived CDR1 and CDR2 are MNHEY and SMNVEV (reference sequence). The CDR3 DNA follows: TGTGCCAGCAGTGCATGGGGGGGGACTAGCATCTACGAGCAGTACTTC. This translates into CASSAWGGTSIYEQYF.

The chain couples TRBV27 to TRBJ2-2; unclear D gene. The CDR3 has 13 amino acids. The germline V gene encodes CDR1 MNHEY and CDR2 SMNVEV (reference sequence). Trimming stripped 3 bases from V and 3 bases from J, with 5 bases between. The CDR3 coding sequence is TGTGCCAGCAGTTTTGCGTACACCGGGGAGCTGTTTTTT. Translating it yields CASSFAYTGELFF.

V and J are TRBV29-1 and TRBJ1-1; D remains ambiguous. The V gene's germline CDR1 is SQVTM and CDR2 ANQGSEA. Trimming left V 6 bases short and J 5 bases short, with 13 bases between. The CDR3 consists of 12 residues. The CDR3 DNA follows: TGCAGCGTCGGCAGGTTGGAAACTGAAGCTTTCTTT. Translating gives CSVGRLETEAFF.

This chain links TRBV10-2 with TRBJ1-4; possibly TRBD1 for D (5 bases). From germline, CDR1 is WSHSY and CDR2 SAAADI. V was pared by 0 bases and J by 12 bases, with 8 bases between. This CDR3 is built from 12 residues. The CDR3 spells CASSESGAQLFF. The CDR3 nucleotides read TGCGCCAGCAGTGAGTCTGGGGCACAACTGTTTTTT.

The gene calls are TRBV6-1 and TRBJ2-3; no clear D. V shed 3 bases and J shed 3 bases, with 19 bases lying between them. CDR3 length: 17 amino acids. CDR1 MNHNS and CDR2 SASEGT come from the germline V gene. The DNA for the CDR3 is TGTGCCAGCAGTGAGATTGGCATACTTTTGAGAACAGATACGCAGTATTTT. Translating it yields CASSEIGILLRTDTQYF.

V gene TRBV29-1 combines with J gene TRBJ2-3; D ambiguous. The CDR3 spans 13 residues. Germline loops: CDR1 SQVTM, CDR2 ANQGSEA. Trimming removed 2 bases from V and 6 bases from J, with 12 bases in between. The DNA for the CDR3 is TGCAGCGTTGAACCAGGCGCGGCGGATACGCAGTATTTT. Translation: CSVEPGAADTQYF.

The chain is built from TRBV10-3 and TRBJ2-7, with a weak D call TRBD2 (6 bases). The germline V gene has CDR1 ENHRY and CDR2 SYGVKD. The CDR3 covers 14 residues. The ends were cut back, 4 bases at V and 6 bases at J, with 16 bases in the middle. The CDR3 DNA is TGTGCCATCAGTGGGCGACTAGAAAGATCCGAGCAGTACTTC. This codes for CAISGRLERSEQYF.

The J gene is TRBJ2-1, the V gene TRBV18, with TRBD1 identical over 7 bases. Germline lookup yields CDR1 KGHSH and CDR2 LQKENI. Losses at the gene ends were 3 bases for V and 3 bases for J; bases not matched to a gene: 5. The CDR3 sequence is 15 residues long. This CDR3 reads CASSPQGVGYNEQFF. The CDR3 DNA reads as TGTGCCAGCTCACCTCAGGGGGTGGGCTACAATGAGCAGTTCTTC.

V and J are TRBV5-5 and TRBJ2-2; D call uncertain. Germline values: CDR1 SGHKS, CDR2 YYEKEE (reference sequence). V was shortened by 4 bases and J by 4 bases, with 8 bases between the two germline ends. This CDR3 has 13 amino acids. The CDR3 protein is CASSTLSTGELFF. Here the CDR3 DNA reads TGTGCCAGCAGCACTCTCTCCACCGGGGAGCTGTTTTTT.

The V call is TRBV5-4, the J call TRBJ2-7; 7 bases fit TRBD1. Germline CDR1 SGHNT, CDR2 YYREEE (reference sequence). V lost 4 bases and J lost 3; bases outside the gene matches: 4. The CDR3 is 13 residues long. The CDR3 nucleotides read TGTGCCAGCAGCATACAGGGGTACTACGAGCAGTACTTC. Translated, it gives CASSIQGYYEQYF. Variable domain in full (rest from reference TRBV5-4 and TRBJ2-7): ETGVTQSPTHLIKTRGQQVTLRCSSQSGHNTVSWYQQALGQGPQFIFQYYREEENGRGNFPPRFSGLQFPNYSSELNVNALELDDSALYLCASSIQGYYEQYFGPGTRLTVT.

Only one count was recorded for this clone. The chain joins TRBV2 to TRBJ2-1; 8 nucleotides align to TRBD1. The germline CDR1 and CDR2 sequences are SNHLY and FYNNEI. Germline trimming cut 3 bases from V and 4 bases from J; bases unmatched to any gene: 17. The CDR3 consists of 19 residues. The CDR3 region has the DNA TGTGCCAGCAGTGATCCGCAAAAAAAAACAGGGGGAATGTACAATGAGCAGTTCTTC. Translation: CASSDPQKKTGGMYNEQFF.

The gene calls are TRBV28 and TRBJ1-3, with no clear D. The germline V and J ends were trimmed by 5 bases and 4 bases, with 15 bases remaining between them. This CDR3 is built from 15 residues. CDR1 MDHEN and CDR2 SYDVKM come from the germline V gene. The CDR3 here is CASSLDPGSGNTIYF. In DNA, the CDR3 is TGTGCCAGCAGTCTTGACCCCGGCAGCGGAAACACCATATATTTT.

The chain recombines TRBV15 with TRBJ1-5; D gene uncertain. Per the germline V gene, CDR1 is LNHNV and CDR2 is YYDKDF (reference sequence). V was cut by 0 bases and J by 0 bases, with 9 bases left in between. The CDR3 extends over 16 amino acids. CDR3 bases: TGTGCCACCAGCAGAGATCGCGGGGTTAGCAATCAGCCCCAGCATTTT. Its translation: CATSRDRGVSNQPQHF.

The chain carries TRBV7-6 and TRBJ2-1; 9 bases match TRBD2. V dropped 0 bases and J dropped 8; count of bases not matched to a gene: 8. The germline gives CDR1 SGHVS, CDR2 FNYEAQ. The CDR3 extends over 16 amino acids. The CDR3 protein is CASSLAYPGLAYEQFF. The CDR3 DNA is TGTGCCAGCAGCTTAGCGTACCCGGGACTAGCTTATGAGCAGTTCTTC. The variable domain in full, with the rest retrieved from reference TRBV7-6 and TRBJ2-1, is GAGVSQSPRYKVTKRGQDVALRCDPISGHVSLYWYRQALGQGPEFLTYFNYEAQQDKSGLPNDRFSAERPEGSISTLTIQRTEQRDSAMYRCASSLAYPGLAYEQFFGPGTRLTVL.

The chain uses TRBV2 and TRBJ2-3; 7 bases line up with TRBD2. The germline gives CDR1 SNHLY, CDR2 FYNNEI. The CDR3 has 17 residues. V was clipped by 2 bases and J by 0 bases; unmatched bases: 8. The CDR3 DNA follows: TGTGCCAGCAGTGAACTAGCGGCTTTTCGGAGCACAGATACGCAGTATTTT. Protein product: CASSELAAFRSTDTQYF.

The J gene is TRBJ1-4, the V gene TRBV6-1; no firm D call. Germline V gene sequence: CDR1 MNHNS, CDR2 SASEGT. The V gene lost 2 bases and the J gene lost 8 bases, with 6 bases spanning the gap. The CDR3 contains 12 residues. CDR3 nucleotides: TGTGCCAGCAGTGAACCCATGGAAAAACTGTTTTTT. Translation gives CASSEPMEKLFF.

V usage is TRBV5-5 and J usage is TRBJ1-5; D is ambiguous. This CDR3 spans 16 amino acids. Germline V gene data show CDR1 as SGHKS and CDR2 as YYEKEE (reference sequence). V was clipped by 0 bases and J by 2 bases, with 12 bases between them. The CDR3 DNA reads as TGTGCCAGCAGCTTGGTCCCCGGGGTAGGCAATCAGCCCCAGCATTTT. Its protein is CASSLVPGVGNQPQHF. Full variable domain (missing parts from reference TRBV5-5 and TRBJ1-5): DAGVTQSPTHLIKTRGQQVTLRCSPISGHKSVSWYQQVLGQGPQFIFQYYEKEERGRGNFPDRFSARQFPNYSSELNVNALLLGDSALYLCASSLVPGVGNQPQHFGDGTRLSIL.

The V gene is TRBV27, the J gene TRBJ2-3, with 7 bases aligning to TRBD2. The CDR3 covers 13 residues. The V gene end was trimmed by 5 bases and the J gene end by 7 bases; junction bases not matched to a gene: 6. Germline CDR1 is MNHEY and CDR2 is SMNVEV (reference sequence). CDR3 coding DNA: TGTGCCAGCAGTAAGCGGGAACTTAATACGCAGTATTTT. Amino acid sequence: CASSKRELNTQYF.

The chain combines TRBV5-6 with TRBJ2-1, with TRBD2 matching over 8 bases. The CDR3 is 15 amino acids. V trimming: 0 bases; J trimming: 8 bases; junction bases outside the gene matches: 7. CDR1 and CDR2 from the germline V gene are SGHDT and YYEEEE. CDR3 DNA sequence: TGTGCCAGCAGCTTGGATCGACGAGCGGGGGATGAGCAGTTCTTC. As protein: CASSLDRRAGDEQFF.

The chain links TRBV19 to TRBJ2-7, with TRBD1 matching 7 bases. J lost 3 bases, V lost 6 bases, and 11 bases had no gene match. The CDR3 length is 15 residues. CDR1 and CDR2 from the germline V gene are LNHDA and SQIVND (reference sequence). CDR3 loop: CASSKKGQRDYEQYF. The CDR3 DNA sequence: TGTGCCAGTAGCAAGAAGGGACAGCGCGACTACGAGCAGTACTTC.

V usage is TRBV5-1 and J usage is TRBJ1-1; TRBD1 matches at 7 bases. The CDR3 contains 11 residues. Germline V gene sequence: CDR1 SGHRS, CDR2 YFSETQ. V trimming: 4 bases; J trimming: 10 bases; junction bases outside the gene matches: 4. The CDR3 protein is CASSDYRGAFF. The CDR3 DNA sequence: TGCGCCAGCAGCGATTACAGGGGAGCTTTCTTT.

The rearrangement links TRBV6-5 to TRBJ1-5, with no clear D. This CDR3 has 12 amino acids. Per germline, CDR1 MNHEY and CDR2 SVGAGI. Trimming cost V 6 bases and J 7 bases, with 10 bases left between them. This CDR3 is CASREFLQPQHF. CDR3 coding DNA: TGTGCCAGCAGAGAATTCCTCCAGCCCCAGCATTTT.